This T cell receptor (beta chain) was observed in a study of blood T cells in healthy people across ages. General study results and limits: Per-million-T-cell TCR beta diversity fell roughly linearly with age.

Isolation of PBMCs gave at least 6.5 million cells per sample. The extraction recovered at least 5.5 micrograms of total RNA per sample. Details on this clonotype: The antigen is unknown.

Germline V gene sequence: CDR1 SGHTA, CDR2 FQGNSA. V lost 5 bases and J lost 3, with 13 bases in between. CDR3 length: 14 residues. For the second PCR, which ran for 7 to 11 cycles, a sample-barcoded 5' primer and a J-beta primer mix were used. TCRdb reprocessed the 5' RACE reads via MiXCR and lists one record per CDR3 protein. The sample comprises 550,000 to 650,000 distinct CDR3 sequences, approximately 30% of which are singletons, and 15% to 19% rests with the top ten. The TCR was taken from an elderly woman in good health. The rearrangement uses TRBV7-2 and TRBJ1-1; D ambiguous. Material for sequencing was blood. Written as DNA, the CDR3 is TGTGCCAGCAGCCGCGGGCCTATGGACACTGAAGCTTTCTTT. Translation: CASSRGPMDTEAFF.